This entry concerns a single TCR beta chain. No cognate antigen has been identified for it. Base-call qualities are not available, and no considerably larger clone is one nucleotide away. Using the deep immunoSEQ assay, TCR CDR3 regions were amplified from genomic DNA by multiplex PCR. Extracted genomic DNA from each cell subset was distributed evenly across all wells of several immunoSEQ 96-well plates, and each plate was treated as a replicate. Each replicate PCR for sorted subsets received around 0.2 ug genomic DNA, equal to about 29,000 T cell genomes. Purified libraries were measured with a Qubit 3.0 fluorometer, size-checked on a Bioanalyzer 2100, and measured again with the KAPA Library Quantification kit. Every immunoSEQ 96-well plate was sequenced on a separate single-read 150-cycle Illumina NextSeq 550 flow cell. As for how the authors treated the data: Because the immunoSEQ output held only junctional sequences and lacked quality scores, the filtering could not match the filtering applied to full-length reads. To assign V/J genes and CDR3, sequences were annotated using PyIR, a Python wrapper for IgBLAST v1.9, with IMGT germline references. Any read was removed if the V/J assignment was weak (E-value above 1e-6), the CDR3 was missing, or the read contained stop codons, out-of-frame junctions, or ambiguous translated residues. V3J clonotypes were defined as sequences sharing the same inferred V gene, J gene, and CDR3 amino acid sequence. Percentage overlap between repertoires was calculated by dividing the number of shared unique clonotypes by the size of the smaller repertoire. Richness of each repertoire was evaluated using RTK rarefaction, the Chao1 estimator, and Recon v2.1 estimates of unobserved clonotypes. Generation probabilities were computed with OLGA for all TCRbeta clonotypes obtained by the gDNA method from a few donors. Held by TCRdb, this immuneACCESS table contains in-frame sequences only and omits some clones. Under half of the omission traces to an unresolved V gene where checked; the cause of the rest is unknown. From that table come the V and J calls and clone size; the DNA was used to work out D and trimming. The sample table holds about 2.3 million clones, of which 90% to 95% were seen once. The ten largest clones take up 0.39% of the sample.

V loses 1 base of germline sequence and J loses 0 bases, and the interval between the two ends is 10 bases. From its cysteine to its phenylalanine, the CDR3 spans 15 amino acids. Only the CDR3 DNA is retained, 45 bases long and in frame from the first base. According to the germline V gene, CDR1 reads SQVTM and CDR2 reads ANQGSEA. The sample belongs to a study of shared clonotypes between healthy human individuals (TCRdb year 2020). Looking at the study overall: The cohort comprised a couple of women and three men aged 18 to 49 years. For each donor, CD4 naive and CD4 memory were each run on three plates, CD8 naive on two plates, and CD8 memory on one plate. Blood TCR repertoires of about five healthy adults were deeply sequenced to estimate repertoire size and the extent of clonotype sharing between individuals. Leukapheresis yielded between about 0.94 and 10 billion PBMCs per donor. Libraries were prepared and TCR repertoires were sequenced by different laboratories using diverse techniques, in order to increase sequencing depth and limit assay-specific biases.

The donors were healthy, HIV-negative adults who had no recently reported acute infections or vaccinations. All donors were Caucasian adults living in Nashville, Tennessee, USA. CD4+ T cells were enriched by magnetic negative selection; naive cells were then positively selected on CD45RA, and the negative fraction formed the memory subset. After blood collection by leukapheresis, PBMCs were isolated using Ficoll-Histopaque density gradient centrifugation and then cryopreserved in the vapor phase of liquid nitrogen. Analytical flow cytometry was used to check the purity and quantity of each magnetically sorted T cell population. Genomic DNA was isolated from every sorted fraction and measured by UV absorbance on a Nanodrop 2000c. The full study reports these points: Compared with non-shared clonotypes, clonotypes shared by all four sorted-subset donors had higher generation probabilities. Even with the large sequencing depth, rarefaction of the sorted-subset datasets indicated that sequencing was incomplete. The small number of donors limited the genetic and exposure-history diversity represented. Pairwise subsampling indicated that sequencing depth was expected to affect the degree of clonotype sharing among donors. Across a handful of donors, roughly 5% of naive CD4, 3% to 4% of naive CD8, around 2.5% of memory CD4, and approximately 0.42% of memory CD8 clonotypes were shared. Sampling was restricted to blood, and TCR repertoires in tissues likely differ from the TCR repertoires found in blood. Naive subsets generally had larger estimated clonotype richness than memory subsets did.

The source material was naive CD4+ T cells from PBMCs. In light of the paper, this sample's cell subset or site label describes: CD45RA+ positively selected. The TCR sequence derives from a man aged 18 to 30 in good health. Some clones in this sample may be carry-over from other donors' samples. The sequence joins TRBV29-1 to TRBJ2-4; no D gene call is confident. CDR3 region: CSVEVRFLAKNIQYF. The DNA sequence is TGCAGCGTTGAAGTTCGGTTTCTAGCCAAAAACATTCAGTACTTC.